The sequence of this T cell receptor (beta chain) was determined in a study of blood T cells in healthy people across ages. Germline loops: CDR1 SGHAT, CDR2 FQNNGV. The CDR3 has 11 amino acids. Trimming took off 7 bases at V and 7 bases at J, with 10 bases between the two ends. For the second PCR, which ran for about 7 to 11 cycles, a sample-barcoded 5' primer and a J-beta primer mix were used. TCRdb reprocessed the 5' RACE reads via MiXCR and lists one record per CDR3 protein. The table lists 1,500,000 or so distinct CDR3 sequences, less than 45% of them singletons, with more than 4% in the top ten.

The TCR originated in a woman aged 18-35 years in good health. The sequencing sample was made of blood. This chain links TRBV11-2 with TRBJ1-2; D is unresolved. CDR3 region: CASTETGGYTF. The CDR3 DNA sequence: TGTGCCAGCACCGAAACGGGTGGCTACACCTTC. Looking up the rest from reference TRBV11-2 and TRBJ1-2 gives the full variable domain: EAGVAQSPRYKIIEKRQSVAFWCNPISGHATLYWYQQILGQGPKLLIQFQNNGVVDDSQLPKDRFSAERLKGVDSTLKIQPAKLEDSAVYLCASTETGGYTFGSGTRLTVV.